The next 21 T cell receptor beta chains were all read from a single sample in a study of tumor-infiltrating lymphocytes in glioblastoma multiforme. Three nested ARM-PCR rounds with V-beta and C-beta primers built TCRB libraries. One entry per CDR3 protein results from TCRdb running MiXCR on the multiplex PCR reads. The sample has almost 15,000 distinct CDR3 sequences; approximately 71% are singletons. Source material: brain tumor tissue. Receptor source: a male donor with glioblastoma.

For this clonotype: The CDR3 end shows no conserved phenylalanine or tryptophan, and so a read error is likely. The gene calls are TRBV29-1 and TRBJ2-1, with 8 bases matching TRBD2. The germline V gene has CDR1 SQVTM and CDR2 ANQGSEA. CDR3 length: 18 amino acids. The CDR3 sequence is CSVEEIGLAGWSSNEQFI. In nucleotides, the CDR3 is TGCAGCGTTGAAGAAATTGGGTTAGCGGGATGGTCCTCCAATGAGCAGTTCATC.

On this clonotype itself: Germline is not matched at one junction end, which may reflect a read error. This chain uses TRBV11-1 with TRBJ2-7, with 8 bases that match TRBD1. CDR1 and CDR2 (germline): SGHAT, FQDESV (reference sequence). The CDR3 totals 12 residues. The CDR3 region has the DNA TGTGCCAGCATCAGACAGGGGCGCGAGCAATACTTC. It translates to CASIRQGREQYF.

Comment on this clonotype: A read error may account for a junction end that differs from germline. The V call is TRBV7-8, the J call TRBJ2-7; D is possibly TRBD2 (6 bases). The CDR3 runs 14 residues. Germline CDR1 reads SGHVS; CDR2 reads FQNEAQ. DNA for the CDR3: TGTGCCAGCAGCTTAGCGACGGAGGGTTACGAGCAGTATTTC. This sequence encodes CASSLATEGYEQYF. Based on the CDR3 plus reference TRBV7-8 and TRBJ2-7, the full variable domain is GAGVSQSPRYKVAKRGQDVALRCDPISGHVSLFWYQQALGQGPEFLTYFQNEAQLDKSGLPSDRFFAERPEGSVSTLKIQRTQQEDSAVYLCASSLATEGYEQYFGPGTRLTVT.

This clonotype was seen once. V and J are TRBV4-1 and TRBJ1-5; D unresolved. CDR3 length equals 16 residues. Trimming took off 0 bases at V and 6 bases at J, with 15 bases between the two ends. Germline assignment: CDR1 MGHRA and CDR2 YSYEKL. CDR3 amino acids: CASSQDPGRRAQPQHF. The CDR3 DNA reads as TGCGCCAGCAGCCAAGATCCCGGGAGAAGGGCTCAGCCCCAGCATTTT.

To note about this clonotype: At one of its ends the junction is not consistent with the germline gene, which may arise from a read error. The CDR3 is CVSRSPGGRGDGQFF. The CDR3 region has the DNA TGTGTCAGCAGAAGTCCGGGCGGGAGAGGCGATGGGCAGTTCTTC. The V and J genes are TRBV7-9 and TRBJ2-1; 7 nucleotides align to TRBD2. The CDR3 has 15 residues. CDR1 SEHNR and CDR2 FQNEAQ come from the germline V gene (reference sequence).

Notes on this clonotype: This likely comes from a read error, as the CDR3 has no conserved phenylalanine or tryptophan at its end. The CDR3 coding sequence is TGCAGTGCAATCCAAGCAAGTTGTAGCACAGATACGCAGTATTAT. Its translation is CSAIQASCSTDTQYY. The chain couples TRBV20-1 to TRBJ2-3; D remains ambiguous. V lost 6 bases, J lost 0 bases, and 16 bases lay in between. The germline CDR1 and CDR2 sequences are DFQATT and SNEGSKA (reference sequence). The CDR3 runs 15 residues.

Regarding this clonotype: A read error may be the cause here, since a much bigger clone is one base away. J is TRBJ2-2 and V is TRBV2; 7 bases align to TRBD1. This CDR3 region has 15 residues. In germline, CDR1 is SNHLY, CDR2 FYNNEI. CDR3 protein: CLSSVRTGYTGELLF. CDR3 sequence (DNA): TGTCTCAGCAGTGTTAGGACAGGATACACCGGGGAGCTGCTTTTT. Drawing the rest from reference TRBV2 and TRBJ2-2, the complete variable domain is EPEVTQTPSHQVTQMGQEVILRCVPISNHLYFYWYRQILGQKVEFLVSFYNNEISEKSEIFDDQFSVERPDGSNFTLKIRSTKLEDSAMYFCLSSVRTGYTGELLFGEGSRLTVL.

V gene TRBV12-5 combines with J gene TRBJ2-1; 10 positions agree with TRBD1. The CDR3 extends over 15 amino acids. CDR1 and CDR2 from the germline V gene are LGHNT and FRNRAP. V was pared by 5 bases and J by 8 bases, with 9 bases of the junction left unmatched. This CDR3 reads CASGQPGQGLHEQFF. The CDR3 DNA reads TGTGCTAGTGGTCAACCGGGACAGGGGTTACATGAGCAGTTCTTC.

The chain uses TRBV30 and TRBJ2-5, with TRBD2 matching 7 bases. There are 13 residues in the CDR3. The ends lost 7 bases at V and 5 bases at J; junction bases unmatched: 10. Germline V gives CDR1 GTSNPN, CDR2 SVGIG (reference sequence). The CDR3 nucleotides read TGTGCCTACACTGCGGGAGTTATGGAGACCCAGTACTTC. Protein: CAYTAGVMETQYF.

This clonotype appeared a single time. The V and J genes are TRBV25-1 and TRBJ2-7, with 9 bases identical to TRBD1. Germline V lookup: CDR1 MGHDK, CDR2 SYGVNS. V lost 4 bases, J lost 0 bases, and 7 bases stayed unmatched. CDR3 length: 16 amino acids. This chain's CDR3 is CASSVPPGQGSYEQYF. The CDR3 coding sequence is TGTGCCAGCAGTGTCCCGCCGGGACAGGGCTCCTACGAGCAGTACTTC.

This clonotype showed up just a few times. DNA for the CDR3: TGTGCCAGCAGCTTAGGGGGCGCGGGGGGCTACACAGATACGCAGTATTTT. It is translated as CASSLGGAGGYTDTQYF. The V call is TRBV11-2, the J call TRBJ2-3; TRBD2 aligns across 8 bases. Germline assignment: CDR1 SGHAT and CDR2 FQNNGV. J lost 2 bases, V lost 1 base, and 8 bases had no gene match. The CDR3 sequence is 17 residues long.

Points on this clonotype: Mismatch with germline at one junction end may stem from a read error. The J gene is TRBJ2-7, the V gene TRBV6-1; unclear D gene. The CDR3 spans 11 residues. Germline values: CDR1 MNHNS, CDR2 SASEGT. The chain's CDR3 is CASSEIYEQYF. DNA for the CDR3: TGTGCCAGCAGTGAAATCTACGAACAGTACTTC.

The rearrangement uses TRBV11-3 and TRBJ2-1; D may be TRBD2 (5 bases). Deletions cut 3 bases from V and 2 bases from J, with 11 bases between. Germline V gene sequence: CDR1 SGHNT, CDR2 YENEEA. The CDR3 sequence is 15 residues long. The CDR3 DNA reads TGTGCCAGCAGCTTTGAGGGCTGGCCCTACAATGAGCAGTTCTTC. This codes for CASSFEGWPYNEQFF.

The chain recombines TRBV11-3 with TRBJ1-2; no clear D gene. Trimming cost V 0 bases and J 7 bases, with 9 bases left between them. The CDR3 runs to 13 residues. The V gene's germline CDR1 is SGHNT and CDR2 YENEEA. The CDR3: CASSLDRGVGYTF. For the CDR3, the DNA is TGTGCCAGCAGCTTAGATCGGGGAGTTGGCTACACCTTC.

J is TRBJ2-7 and V is TRBV11-2, with 7 bases matching TRBD2. The V and J ends lost 3 bases and 8 bases, in that order; junction bases with no gene match: 13. Germline V lookup: CDR1 SGHAT, CDR2 FQNNGV. The CDR3 contains 15 residues. The CDR3 sequence: CASSLGGGSFGKQYF. The DNA for the CDR3 is TGTGCCAGCAGCTTGGGTGGCGGGAGTTTCGGCAAGCAGTACTTC.

This clonotype was seen just once. The chain has TRBV29-1 and TRBJ2-7; D is unresolved. Trimming took off 7 bases at V and 6 bases at J, with 19 bases between the two ends. The germline V gene encodes CDR1 SQVTM and CDR2 ANQGSEA. This CDR3 comprises 13 residues. CDR3 nucleotides: TGCAGCGCCGCTGGGCAAGGATCCGCCGAGCAGTACTTC. Translation gives CSAAGQGSAEQYF.

About this clonotype itself: One junction end does not reproduce the germline sequence, and a read error may be involved. The chain is built from TRBV6-1 and TRBJ1-2; D is possibly TRBD1 (5 bases). Germline assignment: CDR1 MNHNS and CDR2 SASEGT. This CDR3 spans 11 amino acids. Here the CDR3 reads CASLRDYGYNF. The DNA of the CDR3 is TGTGCCAGCCTGAGGGACTATGGCTACAACTTC.

V is TRBV10-3 and J is TRBJ2-5; 9 bases fit TRBD2. V shed 3 bases, J shed 1 base, and the junction held 6 bases outside the gene matches. The V gene's germline CDR1 is ENHRY and CDR2 SYGVKD. The CDR3 has 16 amino acids. This chain's CDR3 is CAISDLASGTQETQYF. CDR3 bases: TGTGCCATCAGTGACCTGGCTAGCGGGACCCAAGAGACCCAGTACTTC.

Details on this clonotype: Sequence at one end of the junction differs from germline and may be a read error. The rearrangement uses TRBV29-1 and TRBJ1-6; D unresolved. CDR3 size: 13 residues. CDR1 and CDR2 from the germline V gene are SQVTM and ANQGSEA. The CDR3 loop is CNVARHRESPLHF. DNA of the CDR3: TGCAACGTTGCTAGGCACAGAGAATCACCCCTCCACTTT.

A note on this clonotype: Its ends do not fully match the called genes, so a read error is possible. The V call is TRBV12-3 or TRBV12-4, the J call TRBJ1-1; D uncertain. The CDR3 length is 13 residues. The CDR3 nucleotides are TGTGCCGGCAGTCTCGTTAGTGGCTCTGAAGCTTTCTTT. It is translated as CAGSLVSGSEAFF.

The rearrangement links TRBV10-2 to TRBJ1-4, with D hard to call. The CDR3 length is 14 residues. CDR1 is WSHSY, CDR2 SAAADI, per germline. V lost 3 bases, J lost 8 bases, and 13 bases lay in between. CDR3 residues: CASSDPAQREKLFF. The CDR3 nucleotides are TGCGCCAGCAGTGATCCAGCCCAGAGGGAAAAACTGTTTTTT.